This T cell receptor (beta chain) came from a study of T cell responses to AZD1222 COVID-19 vaccine (dated by TCRdb to the early 2020s). General notes on the study: A total of approximately 250 trial participants underwent TCR sequencing, of whom 207 had received two doses of AZD1222 and around 25 had received two doses of the MenACWY control vaccine. Trial participants were enrolled by age into 18-55, 56-69 and 70-plus year subgroups, with approximately 150, 28 and 58 TCR-sequenced participants respectively.

The CDR3 regions of human TCRbeta chains were analyzed by immunosequencing. On the study's bioinformatics: TCRs in the repertoires were compared against a reference library of SARS-CoV-2-specific TCRs that had been generated with the MIRA antigen-specificity platform. Breadth was defined as the fraction of unique TCRs that were SARS-CoV-2-associated, and depth was defined as the fraction of total T cells that were SARS-CoV-2-associated. Using the MIRA data, each spike-specific TCR was assigned both to the spike region to which the TCR was reactive and to a CD4 or CD8 class. Log10-transformed breadth and depth values were compared by one-way ANOVA with Sidak's multiple comparisons tests. TCRdb retrieved this table from immuneACCESS and kept in-frame rearrangements only. Not all clones are present; in checked studies, unresolved V genes account for under half, and no reason is known for the remainder. V and J calls and clone size come straight from that table; D and trimming were deduced from the DNA. The sample table holds over 110,000 clones, of which around 90% were seen once. Jointly, the top ten make up 1.5% to 2% of the sample.

Points the paper makes about the study in general: Nearly half of unique spike-specific TCRs reportedly recognized epitopes outside regions mutated in the B.1.351 and B.1.1.7 variants. Conclusions about previously exposed vaccinees are limited because only a handful of AZD1222 recipients were SARS-CoV-2 seropositive at baseline. After two AZD1222 doses, both the breadth and the depth of spike-specific TCRs were significantly higher than at day 0 and than in MenACWY recipients. The 56-69-year group was small, and its depth increase did not reach significance, likely because of low power. Participants were mostly white British, with more females than males. The authors suggested clonal diversity may have been underestimated. Vaccine-associated CD4 TCRs spanned the whole spike protein, with dominant responses in regions 160-218 and 743-854. Because no samples from the day 14 peak response were available, repertoires could be characterized only after the peak T cell response.

On this clone: The antigen this receptor binds is unknown. No quality values exist for individual bases; no much larger clone is one base distant.

The CDR3 runs 17 residues from the cysteine to the phenylalanine. Only the CDR3 DNA stays, 51 bases, in frame from base 1. Clipping removes 0 bases from V and 7 bases from J, with 7 as the unmatched junction base count. What this sample's time point label stands for: about 28 days (+/-7) after the second vaccine dose. AZD1222 recipients given second doses at about 4 weeks or at about 12 weeks were pooled, since spike-specific TCR depth and breadth were not found to differ between the two schedules. Samples from vaccinated people were obtained from the UK trials COV001 and COV002, which included a single-blind randomized controlled phase 2/3 trial of AZD1222 (ChAdOx1 nCoV-19) in healthy adults. Trial participant PBMC samples were collected at day 0 and day 28 after the second dose for TCRbeta chain sequencing.

Rearrangement joined TRBV23-1 to TRBJ1-3; 12 nucleotides in the junction match TRBD1. TRBV23-1 qualifies as an ORF whose function is uncertain. Here the sequenced sample was peripheral blood, taken 28 days after the second AZD1222 dose. The receptor's source is an adult who received the AZD1222 COVID-19 vaccine. The bases read TGCGCCAGCAGTCAATCGCCGGGACAGGGGGCGGTGAACACCATATATTTT. This translates into CASSQSPGQGAVNTIYF.